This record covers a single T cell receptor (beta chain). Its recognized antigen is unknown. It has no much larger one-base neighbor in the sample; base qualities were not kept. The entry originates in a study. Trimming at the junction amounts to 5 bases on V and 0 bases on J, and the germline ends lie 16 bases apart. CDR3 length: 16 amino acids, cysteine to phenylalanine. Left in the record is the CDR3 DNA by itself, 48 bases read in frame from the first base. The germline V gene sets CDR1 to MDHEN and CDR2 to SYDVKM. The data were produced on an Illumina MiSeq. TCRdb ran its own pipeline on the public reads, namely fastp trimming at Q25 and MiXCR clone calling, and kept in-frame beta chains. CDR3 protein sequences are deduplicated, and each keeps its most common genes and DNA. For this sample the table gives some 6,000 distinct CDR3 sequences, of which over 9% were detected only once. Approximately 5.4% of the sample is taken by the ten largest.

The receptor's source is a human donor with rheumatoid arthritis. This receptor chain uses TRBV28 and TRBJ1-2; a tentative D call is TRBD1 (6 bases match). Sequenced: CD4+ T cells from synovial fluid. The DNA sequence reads TGTGCCAGCAGTCCGACAGGAGCGTTAGCTAACTATGGCTACACCTTC. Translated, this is CASSPTGALANYGYTF.